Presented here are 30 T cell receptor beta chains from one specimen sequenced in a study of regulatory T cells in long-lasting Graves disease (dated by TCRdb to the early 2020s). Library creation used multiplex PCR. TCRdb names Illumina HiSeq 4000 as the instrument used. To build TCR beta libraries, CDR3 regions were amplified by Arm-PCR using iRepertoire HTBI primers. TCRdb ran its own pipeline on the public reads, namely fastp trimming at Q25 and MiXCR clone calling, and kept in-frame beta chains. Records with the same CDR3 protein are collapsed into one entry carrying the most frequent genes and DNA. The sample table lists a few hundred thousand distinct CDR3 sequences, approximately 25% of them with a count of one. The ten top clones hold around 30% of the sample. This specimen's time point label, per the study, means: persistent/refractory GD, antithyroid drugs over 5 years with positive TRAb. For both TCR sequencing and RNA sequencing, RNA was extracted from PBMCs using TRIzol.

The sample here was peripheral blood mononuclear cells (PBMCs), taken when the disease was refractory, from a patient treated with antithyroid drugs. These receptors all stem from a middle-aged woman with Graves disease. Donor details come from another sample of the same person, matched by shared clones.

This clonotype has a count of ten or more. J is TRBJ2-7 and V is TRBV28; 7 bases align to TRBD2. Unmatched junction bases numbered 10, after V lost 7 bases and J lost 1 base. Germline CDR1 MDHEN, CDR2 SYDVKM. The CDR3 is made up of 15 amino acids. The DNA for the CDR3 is TGTGCCAGCACTCCAACGGGCGGGGGATCCTACGAGCAGTACTTC. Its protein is CASTPTGGGSYEQYF.

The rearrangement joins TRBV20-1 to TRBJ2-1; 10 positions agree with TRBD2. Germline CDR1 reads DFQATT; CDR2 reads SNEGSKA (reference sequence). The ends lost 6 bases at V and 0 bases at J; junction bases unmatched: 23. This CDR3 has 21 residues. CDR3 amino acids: CSARRGHPALAGPLSYNEQFF. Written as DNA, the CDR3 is TGCAGTGCCCGACGGGGGCACCCAGCACTAGCGGGACCGCTCTCCTACAATGAGCAGTTCTTC.

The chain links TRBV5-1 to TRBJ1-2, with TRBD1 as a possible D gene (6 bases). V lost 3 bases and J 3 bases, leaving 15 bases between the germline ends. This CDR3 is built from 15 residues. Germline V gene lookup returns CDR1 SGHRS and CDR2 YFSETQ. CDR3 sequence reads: CASSSGQTGDYGYTF. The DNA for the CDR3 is TGCGCCAGCAGCTCAGGACAGACGGGAGACTATGGCTACACCTTC.

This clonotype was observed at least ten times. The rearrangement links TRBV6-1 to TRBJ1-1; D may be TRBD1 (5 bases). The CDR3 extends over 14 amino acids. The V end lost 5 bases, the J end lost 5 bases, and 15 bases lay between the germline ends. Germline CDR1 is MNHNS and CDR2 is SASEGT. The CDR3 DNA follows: TGTGCCAGCAGTCAACTAGGGACTTTAACTGAAGCTTTCTTT. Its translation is CASSQLGTLTEAFF.

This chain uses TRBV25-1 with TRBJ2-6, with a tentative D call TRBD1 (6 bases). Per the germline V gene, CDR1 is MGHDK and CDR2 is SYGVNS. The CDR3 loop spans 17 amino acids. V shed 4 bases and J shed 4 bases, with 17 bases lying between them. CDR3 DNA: TGTGCCAGCAGTGGGTATACAGGGTCAGAAGGGGCCAACGTCCTGACTTTC. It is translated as CASSGYTGSEGANVLTF.

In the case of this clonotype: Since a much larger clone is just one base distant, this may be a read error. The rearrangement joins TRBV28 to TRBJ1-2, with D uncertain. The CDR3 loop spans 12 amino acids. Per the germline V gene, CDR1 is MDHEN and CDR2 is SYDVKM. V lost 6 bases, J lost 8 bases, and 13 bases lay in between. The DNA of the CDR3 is TGTGCCAGCAGCTATGGGATAGTCGGCTACACCTTC. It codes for CASSYGIVGYTF.

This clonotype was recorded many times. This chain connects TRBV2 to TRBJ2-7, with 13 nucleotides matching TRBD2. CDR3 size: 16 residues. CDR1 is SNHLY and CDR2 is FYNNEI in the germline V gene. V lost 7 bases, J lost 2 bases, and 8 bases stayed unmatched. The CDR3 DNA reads TGTGCCAGCACTAGAGGGACTAGCGGGACCCCCTACGAGCAGTACTTC. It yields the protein CASTRGTSGTPYEQYF.

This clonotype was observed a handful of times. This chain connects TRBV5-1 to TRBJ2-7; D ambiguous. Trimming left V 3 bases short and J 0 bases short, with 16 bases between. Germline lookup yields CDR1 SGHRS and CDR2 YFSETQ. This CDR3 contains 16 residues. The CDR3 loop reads CASSYYPTQFSYEQYF. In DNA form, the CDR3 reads TGCGCCAGCAGCTACTATCCGACACAATTCTCCTACGAGCAGTACTTC.

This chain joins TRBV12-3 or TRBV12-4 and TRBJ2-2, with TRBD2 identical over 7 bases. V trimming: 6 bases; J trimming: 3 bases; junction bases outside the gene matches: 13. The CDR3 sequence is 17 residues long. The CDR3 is CASSSTMTSRDTGELFF. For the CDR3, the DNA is TGTGCCAGCAGCTCTACCATGACTAGCCGAGACACCGGGGAGCTGTTTTTT.

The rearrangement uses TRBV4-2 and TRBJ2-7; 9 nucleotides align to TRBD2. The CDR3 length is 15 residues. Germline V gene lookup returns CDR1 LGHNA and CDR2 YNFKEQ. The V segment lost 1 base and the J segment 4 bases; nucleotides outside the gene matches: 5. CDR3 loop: CASSQAQREVYEQYF. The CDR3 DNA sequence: TGTGCCAGCAGCCAAGCGCAGCGGGAGGTATACGAGCAGTACTTC.

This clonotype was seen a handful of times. This CDR3 is CASSHGGASLHF. DNA of the CDR3: TGTGCCAGCAGCCACGGGGGGGCCTCCCTCCACTTT. The chain is built from TRBV6-1 and TRBJ1-6; the D gene is possibly TRBD1 (6 bases). Germline assignment: CDR1 MNHNS and CDR2 SASEGT. V lost 6 bases and J lost 14, with 14 bases in between. The CDR3 has 12 residues.

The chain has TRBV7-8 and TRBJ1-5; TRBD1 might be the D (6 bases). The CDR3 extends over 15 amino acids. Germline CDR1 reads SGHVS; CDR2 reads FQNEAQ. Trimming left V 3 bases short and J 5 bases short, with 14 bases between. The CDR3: CASSFGQGYDQPQHF. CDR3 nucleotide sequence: TGTGCCAGCAGCTTTGGCCAGGGGTATGATCAGCCCCAGCATTTT. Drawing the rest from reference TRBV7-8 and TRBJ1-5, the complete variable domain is GAGVSQSPRYKVAKRGQDVALRCDPISGHVSLFWYQQALGQGPEFLTYFQNEAQLDKSGLPSDRFFAERPEGSVSTLKIQRTQQEDSAVYLCASSFGQGYDQPQHFGDGTRLSIL.

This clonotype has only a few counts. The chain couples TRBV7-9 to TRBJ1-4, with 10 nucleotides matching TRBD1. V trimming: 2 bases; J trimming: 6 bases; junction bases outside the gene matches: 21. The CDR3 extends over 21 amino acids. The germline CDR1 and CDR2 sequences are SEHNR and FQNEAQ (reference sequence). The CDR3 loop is CASSLRPDARDRGRIYEKLFF. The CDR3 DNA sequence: TGTGCCAGCAGCTTAAGGCCTGATGCTAGGGACAGGGGAAGGATTTATGAAAAACTGTTTTTT.

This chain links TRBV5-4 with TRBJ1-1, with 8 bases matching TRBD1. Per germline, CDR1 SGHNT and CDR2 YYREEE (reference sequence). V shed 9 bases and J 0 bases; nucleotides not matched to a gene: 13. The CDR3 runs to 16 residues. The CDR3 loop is CANHRGDRTLNTEAFF. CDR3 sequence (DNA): TGTGCCAACCACAGGGGGGACAGGACACTGAACACTGAAGCTTTCTTT.

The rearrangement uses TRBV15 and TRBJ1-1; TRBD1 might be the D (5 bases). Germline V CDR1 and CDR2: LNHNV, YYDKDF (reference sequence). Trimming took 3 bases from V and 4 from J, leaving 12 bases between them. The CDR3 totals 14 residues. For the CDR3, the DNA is TGTGCCACCAGCAGGGGCGTTGGGGGCACTGAAGCTTTCTTT. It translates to CATSRGVGGTEAFF.

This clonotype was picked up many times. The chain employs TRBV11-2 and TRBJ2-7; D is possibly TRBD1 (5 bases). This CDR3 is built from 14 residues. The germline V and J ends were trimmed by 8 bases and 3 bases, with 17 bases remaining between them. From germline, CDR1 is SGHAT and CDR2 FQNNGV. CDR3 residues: CASGFLRQNYEQYF. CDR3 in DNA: TGTGCCAGCGGGTTTTTGCGACAGAACTACGAGCAGTACTTC. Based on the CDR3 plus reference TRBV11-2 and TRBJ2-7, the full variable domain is EAGVAQSPRYKIIEKRQSVAFWCNPISGHATLYWYQQILGQGPKLLIQFQNNGVVDDSQLPKDRFSAERLKGVDSTLKIQPAKLEDSAVYLCASGFLRQNYEQYFGPGTRLTVT.

The CDR3 sequence is CASSQDPTREQYF. The CDR3 bases are TGCGCCAGCAGCCAGGACCCGACCCGCGAGCAGTACTTC. The gene calls are TRBV4-1 and TRBJ2-7; D is unresolved. With 3 bases removed from V and 6 bases from J, the gap between germline ends came to 12 bases. CDR3 length: 13 amino acids. The germline V gene encodes CDR1 MGHRA and CDR2 YSYEKL.

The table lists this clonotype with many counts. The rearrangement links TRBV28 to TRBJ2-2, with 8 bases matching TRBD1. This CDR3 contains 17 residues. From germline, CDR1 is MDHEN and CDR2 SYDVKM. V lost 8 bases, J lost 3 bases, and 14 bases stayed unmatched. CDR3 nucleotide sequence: TGTGCCAGCGCACAGGGGGGTAAACGGTGGGACACCGGGGAGCTGTTTTTT. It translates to CASAQGGKRWDTGELFF.

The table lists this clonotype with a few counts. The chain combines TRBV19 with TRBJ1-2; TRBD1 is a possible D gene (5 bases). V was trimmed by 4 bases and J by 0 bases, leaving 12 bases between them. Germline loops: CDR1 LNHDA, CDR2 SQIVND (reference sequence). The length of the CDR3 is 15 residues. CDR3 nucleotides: TGTGCCAGTAGTAAGGGGCACAAAACTAACTATGGCTACACCTTC. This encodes CASSKGHKTNYGYTF.

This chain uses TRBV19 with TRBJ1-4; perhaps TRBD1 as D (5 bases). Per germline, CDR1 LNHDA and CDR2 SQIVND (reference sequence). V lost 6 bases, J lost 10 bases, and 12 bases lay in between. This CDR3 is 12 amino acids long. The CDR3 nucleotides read TGTGCCAGTAGCGTCGGGGGAGGAAAACTGTTTTTT. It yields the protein CASSVGGGKLFF. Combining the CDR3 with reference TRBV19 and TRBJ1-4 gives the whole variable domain DGGITQSPKYLFRKEGQNVTLSCEQNLNHDAMYWYRQDPGQGLRLIYYSQIVNDFQKGDIAEGYSVSREKKESFPLTVTSAQKNPTAFYLCASSVGGGKLFFGSGTQLSVL.

The CDR3: CASSHGVSYEQYF. The CDR3 bases are TGCGCCAGCAGCCATGGGGTCTCCTACGAGCAGTACTTC. The V call is TRBV4-1, the J call TRBJ2-7; D is uncertain. The CDR3 runs 13 residues. The germline gives CDR1 MGHRA, CDR2 YSYEKL. V lost 3 bases and J lost 0, with 6 bases in between.

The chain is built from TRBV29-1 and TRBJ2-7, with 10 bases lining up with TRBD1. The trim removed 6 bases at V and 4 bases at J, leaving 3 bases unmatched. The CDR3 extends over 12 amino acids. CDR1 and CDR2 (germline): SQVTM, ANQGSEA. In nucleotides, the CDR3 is TGCAGCGTCGACAGGGGGCCATACGAGCAGTACTTC. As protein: CSVDRGPYEQYF.

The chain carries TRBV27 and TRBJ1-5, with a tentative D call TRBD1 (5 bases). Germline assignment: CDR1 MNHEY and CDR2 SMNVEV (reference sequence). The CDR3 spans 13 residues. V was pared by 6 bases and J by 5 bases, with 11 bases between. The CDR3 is CASRWGGDQPQHF. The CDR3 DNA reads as TGTGCCAGCAGGTGGGGCGGGGATCAGCCCCAGCATTTT.

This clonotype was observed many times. DNA of the CDR3: TGTGCCACCAGCAGTATCAGCCTCTTACTAGCGGGAAGGTACGAGCAGTACTTC. As protein: CATSSISLLLAGRYEQYF. The chain links TRBV15 to TRBJ2-7; TRBD2 aligns across 10 bases. Germline CDR1 reads LNHNV; CDR2 reads YYDKDF (reference sequence). The CDR3 sequence is 18 residues long. Trimming took 3 bases from V and 4 from J; bases not matched to a gene: 15.

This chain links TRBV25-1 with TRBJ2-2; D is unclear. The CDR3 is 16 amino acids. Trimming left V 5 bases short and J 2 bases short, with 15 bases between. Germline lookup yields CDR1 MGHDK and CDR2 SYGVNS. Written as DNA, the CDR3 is TGTGCCAGCAGTAGACTGGCCACTATAAACACCGGGGAGCTGTTTTTT. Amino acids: CASSRLATINTGELFF.

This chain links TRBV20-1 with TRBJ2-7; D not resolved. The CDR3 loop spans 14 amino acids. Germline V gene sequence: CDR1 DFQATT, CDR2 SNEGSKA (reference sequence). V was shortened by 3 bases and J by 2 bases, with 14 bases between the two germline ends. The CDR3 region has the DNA TGCAGTGCTAGCGTCGTTCGGGTCCCCTACGAGCAGTACTTC. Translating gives CSASVVRVPYEQYF.

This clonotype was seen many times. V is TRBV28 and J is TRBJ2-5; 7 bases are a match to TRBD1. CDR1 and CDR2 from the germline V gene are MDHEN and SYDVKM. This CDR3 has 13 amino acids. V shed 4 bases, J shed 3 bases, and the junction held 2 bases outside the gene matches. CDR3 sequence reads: CASSSGTEETQYF. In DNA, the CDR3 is TGTGCCAGCAGTTCCGGGACAGAAGAGACCCAGTACTTC.

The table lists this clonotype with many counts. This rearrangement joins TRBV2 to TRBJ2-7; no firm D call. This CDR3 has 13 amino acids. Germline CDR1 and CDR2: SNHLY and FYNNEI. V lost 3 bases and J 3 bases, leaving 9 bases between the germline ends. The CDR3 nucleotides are TGTGCCAGCAGTGAGTTATCGGGCTACGAGCAGTACTTC. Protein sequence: CASSELSGYEQYF.

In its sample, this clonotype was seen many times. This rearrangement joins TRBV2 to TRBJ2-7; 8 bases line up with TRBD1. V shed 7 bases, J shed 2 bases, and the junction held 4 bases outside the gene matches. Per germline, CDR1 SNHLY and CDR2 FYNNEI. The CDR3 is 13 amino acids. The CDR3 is CASKQGATYEQYF. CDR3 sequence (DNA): TGTGCCAGCAAGCAGGGGGCAACCTACGAGCAGTACTTC. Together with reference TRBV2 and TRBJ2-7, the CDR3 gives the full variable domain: EPEVTQTPSHQVTQMGQEVILRCVPISNHLYFYWYRQILGQKVEFLVSFYNNEISEKSEIFDDQFSVERPDGSNFTLKIRSTKLEDSAMYFCASKQGATYEQYFGPGTRLTVT.

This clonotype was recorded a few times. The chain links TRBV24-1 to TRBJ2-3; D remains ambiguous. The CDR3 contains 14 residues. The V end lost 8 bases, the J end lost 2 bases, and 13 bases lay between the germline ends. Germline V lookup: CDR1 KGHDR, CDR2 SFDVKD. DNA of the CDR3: TGTGCCACCATGCAAGCGTCATCCACAGATACGCAGTATTTT. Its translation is CATMQASSTDTQYF.